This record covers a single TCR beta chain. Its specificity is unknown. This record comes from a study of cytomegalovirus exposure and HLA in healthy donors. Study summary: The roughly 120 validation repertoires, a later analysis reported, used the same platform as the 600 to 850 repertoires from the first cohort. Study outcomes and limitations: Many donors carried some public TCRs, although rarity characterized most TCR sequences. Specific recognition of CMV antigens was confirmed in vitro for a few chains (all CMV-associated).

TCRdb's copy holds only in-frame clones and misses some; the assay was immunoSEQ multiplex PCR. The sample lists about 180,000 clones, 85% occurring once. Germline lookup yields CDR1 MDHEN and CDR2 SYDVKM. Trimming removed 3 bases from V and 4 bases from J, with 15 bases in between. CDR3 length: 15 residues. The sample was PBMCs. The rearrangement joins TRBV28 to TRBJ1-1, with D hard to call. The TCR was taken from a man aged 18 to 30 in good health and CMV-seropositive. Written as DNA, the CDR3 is TGTGCCAGCAGTTTTCCGGCAGGTGTGGTCACTGAAGCTTTCTTT. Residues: CASSFPAGVVTEAFF. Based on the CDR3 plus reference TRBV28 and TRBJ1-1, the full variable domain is DVKVTQSSRYLVKRTGEKVFLECVQDMDHENMFWYRQDPGLGLRLIYFSYDVKMKEKGDIPEGYSVSREKKERFSLILESASTNQTSMYLCASSFPAGVVTEAFFGQGTRLTVV.